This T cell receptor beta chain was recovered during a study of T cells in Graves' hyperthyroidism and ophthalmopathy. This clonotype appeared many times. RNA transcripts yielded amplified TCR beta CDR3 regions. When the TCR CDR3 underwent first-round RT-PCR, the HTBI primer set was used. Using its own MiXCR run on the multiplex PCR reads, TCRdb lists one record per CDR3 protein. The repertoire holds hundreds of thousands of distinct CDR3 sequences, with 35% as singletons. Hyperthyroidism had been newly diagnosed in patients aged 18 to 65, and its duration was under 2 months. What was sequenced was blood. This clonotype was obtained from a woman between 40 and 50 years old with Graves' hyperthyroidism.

The DNA for the CDR3 is TGTGCCATCAGTGAGTCTCGAGCAGGAAACACCGGGGAGCTGTTTTTT. Translated: CAISESRAGNTGELFF. J is TRBJ2-2 and V is TRBV10-3, with unresolved D. Deletions cut 0 bases from V and 2 bases from J, with 10 bases between. The CDR3 has 16 residues. Germline CDR1 ENHRY, CDR2 SYGVKD.